This note documents a single T cell receptor (beta chain) sequence. The data originate from a study of blood T cell repertoires in COVID-19. The wider study: Specimens from acute and convalescent COVID-19 originated in the United States, Italy and Spain. The cDNA or gDNA used as material had been derived from T cells, B-cell-depleted T cells, or PBMCs.

The CDR3 has 15 residues. Germline V gene sequence: CDR1 SGHDT, CDR2 YYEEEE. V gave up 4 bases and J gave up 5 bases, with 16 bases separating them. This table comes from immunoSEQ multiplex PCR, and its TCRdb copy is limited to in-frame clones, with some not included. This table has under 300,000 clones, around four fifths appearing once. The sample consisted of peripheral blood. V and J are TRBV5-6 and TRBJ2-1; D not certain. This TCR was sampled from a man older than 75 with acute or convalescent COVID-19. In DNA, the CDR3 is TGTGCCAGCAGCCTTAGGAGCACACGTCACAATGAGCAGTTCTTC. Translating it yields CASSLRSTRHNEQFF.